The sequence of this T cell receptor beta chain was determined in a study of blood T cell repertoires in COVID-19. As for the study in general: From the United States, Italy and Spain came samples of acute and convalescent COVID-19. T cells, B-cell-depleted T cells, or PBMCs provided the cDNA or gDNA that served as material.

In the source study's methods: Counts of nucleated cells, estimated from reference gene primer amplification, were obtained. Data came from immunoSEQ multiplex PCR; TCRdb stores just in-frame clones and leaves some out. The D gene and trimming were derived from the DNA, and the V and J assignments and clone size from that table. The repertoire holds about 72,000 clones, with 82% as singletons. The CDR3 totals 16 residues. The germline V gene has CDR1 SNHLY and CDR2 FYNNEI. After removal of 6 bases from V and 8 bases from J, the junction contained 10 bases not matched to a gene. This receptor was identified in a human donor in a cohort sampled during active COVID-19. Sample: peripheral blood. J is TRBJ2-3 and V is TRBV2, with 14 bases matching TRBD2. CDR3 amino acids: CASSPTSGGARATQYF. The CDR3 nucleotides are TGTGCCAGCAGCCCGACTAGCGGGGGGGCACGGGCTACGCAGTATTTT.